This passage covers 6 T cell receptor beta chains from one sample sequenced in a study of blood T cell repertoires in COVID-19. The data were produced by immunoSEQ multiplex PCR, yet TCRdb's version contains in-frame clones alone and is incomplete. The table includes some 530,000 clones, approximately 90% detected once. Sequenced sample: PBMCs or T cells enriched from blood (not recorded which). These receptors all come from a woman in her fifties or sixties who had recovered from COVID-19.

The chain carries TRBV2 and TRBJ1-1; 8 bases line up with TRBD1. The CDR3 sequence is 15 residues long. V was pared by 4 bases and J by 7 bases, with 11 bases of the junction left unmatched. Germline V gene sequence: CDR1 SNHLY, CDR2 FYNNEI. The DNA for the CDR3 is TGTGCCAGCAGTGCCTCCTCGACAGGGGACGTTGAAGCTTTCTTT. Translated, it gives CASSASSTGDVEAFF.

This clone was seen only once. The rearrangement joins TRBV4-2 to TRBJ2-5; 11 bases agree with TRBD2. The trim removed 2 bases at V and 5 bases at J, leaving 10 bases unmatched. The CDR3 is 17 residues long. Germline CDR1 and CDR2: LGHNA and YNFKEQ. The CDR3 DNA follows: TGTGCCAGCAGCCAACCCCTCACTAGCGGGGGATCCGAGACCCAGTACTTC. Translation gives CASSQPLTSGGSETQYF.

CDR3 sequence (DNA): TGCAGCACGGACAGGCAAGCCGATACGCAGTATTTT. Translation gives CSTDRQADTQYF. The chain recombines TRBV29-1 with TRBJ2-3; 7 bases match TRBD1. Germline lookup yields CDR1 SQVTM and CDR2 ANQGSEA. V was pared by 8 bases and J by 6 bases, with 8 bases of the junction left unmatched. The CDR3 extends over 12 amino acids.

The J gene is TRBJ1-6, the V gene TRBV2, with a possible D match to TRBD1 (6 bases). V was clipped by 8 bases and J by 11 bases, with 19 bases between them. Germline V gives CDR1 SNHLY, CDR2 FYNNEI. CDR3 length equals 14 residues. CDR3 DNA: TGTGCCAGCGGTTATACAGGGAGGGAGACACCCCTCCACTTT. Translating it yields CASGYTGRETPLHF.

The chain links TRBV21-1 to TRBJ1-1; the table's D call, TRBD1, has no DNA check behind it. TRBV21-1 is described as a pseudogene. The CDR3 is 16 residues long. The CDR3 DNA reads as TGTGCCAGCAGCCCTCGAAGGACAGGTTCGAACACTGAAGCTTTCTTT. Its translation is CASSPRRTGSNTEAFF.

This chain connects TRBV9 to TRBJ2-7; a weak D match, TRBD2 (5 bases). V lost 0 bases to trimming and J lost 6 bases, with 10 bases between them. The CDR3 runs 13 residues. Germline V CDR1 and CDR2: SGDLS, YYNGEE. CDR3 sequence reads: CASSVGGSSEQYF. CDR3 in DNA: TGTGCCAGCAGCGTAGGAGGGTCTTCCGAGCAGTACTTC.